The rows below give T cell receptor beta chains drawn from one sample of a study of T cell responses to AZD1222 COVID-19 vaccine. Profiled with immunoSEQ multiplex PCR; TCRdb holds only in-frame clones, not every one. The data contain more than 75,000 clones, roughly 85% of them singletons. The specimen comprised peripheral blood, sampled 28 days after the second AZD1222 dose. The receptors here all came from an adult who received the AZD1222 COVID-19 vaccine. Each CDR3 is given with its conserved first and last residue. D genes are given only for firm matches.

D: .; V: TRBV4-1; J: TRBJ2-1; CDR3: CASSQPFMRSSYNEQFF
D: TRBD1; V: TRBV18; J: TRBJ1-3; CDR3: CASSRGQAPSGNTIYF
D: .; V: TRBV27; J: TRBJ1-2; CDR3: CASSLGRTRGYTF
D: .; V: TRBV7-2; J: TRBJ2-7; CDR3: CASSPTGDPPYEQYF
D: .; V: TRBV27; J: TRBJ1-1; CDR3: CASSWAQGGRTEAFF
D: .; V: TRBV19; J: TRBJ2-1; CDR3: CASSTGVNLNEQFF
D: .; V: TRBV7-2; J: TRBJ2-1; CDR3: CASSLDSHNEQFF
D: .; V: TRBV6-4; J: TRBJ2-7; CDR3: CAGARYQDCEQYF
D: .; V: TRBV9; J: TRBJ1-1; CDR3: CASSLKALTRGDTEAFF
D: .; V: TRBV29-1; J: TRBJ2-7; CDR3: CSVEGLGAYEQYF
D: .; V: TRBV28; J: TRBJ1-3; CDR3: CASSFALINTIYF
D: .; V: TRBV3-1/TRBV3-2; J: TRBJ1-1; CDR3: CASSQVPNTEAFF
D: .; V: TRBV9; J: TRBJ1-3; CDR3: CASSPPVLPRSGNTIYF
D: .; V: TRBV5-4; J: TRBJ1-2; CDR3: CASSQWTTNYGYTF
D: .; V: TRBV12-3/TRBV12-4; J: TRBJ2-5; CDR3: CASSKPRAETQYF
D: TRBD1; V: TRBV19; J: TRBJ2-1; CDR3: CASSNHQDRGYNEQFF
D: .; V: TRBV19; J: TRBJ1-5; CDR3: CASSILGVNQPQHF
D: TRBD1; V: TRBV30; J: TRBJ1-2; CDR3: CAWSVLRTGGYGYTF
D: .; V: TRBV7-9; J: TRBJ1-4; CDR3: CATSDGFMLFF
D: .; V: TRBV18; J: TRBJ1-1; CDR3: CASSPPAGTSLSEAFF
D: .; V: TRBV19; J: TRBJ1-5; CDR3: CASSIISGSWNQPQHF
D: TRBD1; V: TRBV5-1; J: TRBJ2-7; CDR3: CASSPGQGITYEQYF
D: TRBD1; V: TRBV5-1; J: TRBJ1-5; CDR3: CASSEGQGSQPQHF
D: .; V: TRBV28; J: TRBJ1-1; CDR3: CASSLSRASLRGTEAFF
D: TRBD2; V: TRBV28; J: TRBJ2-7; CDR3: CASSPASGRASEQYF
D: .; V: TRBV7-3; J: TRBJ2-6; CDR3: CASSLMVRLDSGANVLTF
D: TRBD1; V: TRBV7-2; J: TRBJ1-1; CDR3: CASSPDRGGSNTEAFF
D: TRBD2; V: TRBV7-2; J: TRBJ2-1; CDR3: CASSYGPGGVEFF
D: TRBD1; V: TRBV29-1; J: TRBJ2-2; CDR3: CSVTPGQGVGNTGELFF
D: .; V: TRBV6-2/TRBV6-3; J: TRBJ2-1; CDR3: CASSYGGPPRDNEQFF
D: .; V: TRBV2; J: TRBJ1-2; CDR3: CASHLGGDYGYTF
D: TRBD1; V: TRBV30; J: TRBJ2-1; CDR3: CACTPTGLPFNEQFF
D: .; V: TRBV5-6; J: TRBJ2-3; CDR3: CASSSGGRTDTQYF
D: .; V: TRBV3-1/TRBV3-2; J: TRBJ1-1; CDR3: CASSHVRVADTEAFF
D: .; V: TRBV3-1/TRBV3-2; J: TRBJ2-7; CDR3: CASSPTRGALYEQYF
D: .; V: TRBV11-3; J: TRBJ2-7; CDR3: CASSPRTGVGEQYF
D: .; V: TRBV27; J: TRBJ2-1; CDR3: CASSYETSLGSLGNEQFF
D: TRBD2; V: TRBV9; J: TRBJ2-1; CDR3: CASSAKTGLAGNEQFF
D: .; V: TRBV6-5; J: TRBJ2-7; CDR3: CASSYGGGLLPYEQYF
D: .; V: TRBV4-1; J: TRBJ2-7; CDR3: CASSQGSLGPYEQYF
D: .; V: TRBV7-2; J: TRBJ1-5; CDR3: CASSRVPTGNQPQHF
D: .; V: TRBV7-8; J: TRBJ1-1; CDR3: CASSLVQGQGAFF
D: .; V: TRBV7-8; J: TRBJ2-7; CDR3: CASSARRDLMGEQYF
D: .; V: TRBV10-2; J: TRBJ1-6; CDR3: CASTGTPDNSPLHF
D: TRBD1; V: TRBV27; J: TRBJ1-6; CDR3: CASSSPRQGRLYNSPLHF
D: TRBD2; V: TRBV24-1; J: TRBJ2-2; CDR3: CATSDIGRDAGELFF
D: .; V: TRBV27; J: TRBJ1-2; CDR3: CASSLLRGDGYTF
D: .; V: TRBV11-2; J: TRBJ2-1; CDR3: CASRTLRGYNEQFF